Described below is a single T cell receptor beta chain sequence and its context. Its matching antigen is unknown. The authors divided CD4+ cells into CD45RA+ naive and CD45RA-negative memory subsets. The data are from a study of shared clonotypes between healthy human individuals. Across the whole study: Donors had three CD4 naive, three CD4 memory, two CD8 naive and one CD8 memory plate apiece. Regarding the study as a whole: What naive subsets generally showed was a larger estimated richness than memory subsets showed. Sampling covered blood only; tissue repertoires likely differ.

The length of the CDR3 is 15 residues. Trimming took 4 bases from V and 5 from J; bases not matched to a gene: 8. CDR1 and CDR2 from the germline V gene are SQVTM and ANQGSEA. TCRdb keeps only in-frame clones here, not all; method: immunoSEQ multiplex PCR. The table lists around 1.4 million clones, roughly 98.5% of them singletons. The TCR comes from a man aged 25-45 years in good health. V gene TRBV29-1 combines with J gene TRBJ2-1; 10 positions agree with TRBD1. Sequencing used naive CD4+ T cells sorted from blood. Subset: CD45RA+ positively selected. CDR3 coding DNA: TGCAGCGTTGCTAGAGGGACAGGGGTAAACAATGAGCAGTTCTTC. Its translation is CSVARGTGVNNEQFF.